The T cell receptor (beta chain) under discussion was sequenced for a study of spatial heterogeneity in lung cancer. Sample share makes this clonotype large. Antigen: not known. Time point specified: sample taken at primary tumor resection. TCRdb independently ran MiXCR on the 5' RACE reads; one entry per CDR3 protein. The table has approximately 21,000 distinct CDR3 sequences, over 4% seen once. Study-level points and caveats: How many expanded intratumoral alpha and beta TCRs were present tracked the tumor mutation count, which was a count of nonsynonymous mutations.

After removal of 10 bases from V and 5 bases from J, the junction contained 5 bases not matched to a gene. Germline V gene data show CDR1 as MRHNA and CDR2 as SNTAGT. The CDR3 contains 13 residues. The chain uses TRBV6-4 and TRBJ2-1; 10 bases fit TRBD2. Specimen: lung tumor tissue, collected at surgery. The origin of this receptor is a male donor with early-stage non-small cell lung cancer. The CDR3 here is CAKSGRVNNEQFF. CDR3 nucleotide sequence: TGTGCCAAGAGCGGGAGGGTCAACAATGAGCAGTTCTTC.